This TCR beta chain was profiled in a study of beta chain features in type 1 diabetes. The collection from each donor was one heparinised blood draw averaging around 0.11 L. Only a few counts were recorded for this clone. Its antigen is undetermined. As every portion of the isolated RNA was reverse transcribed, the sequencing read expressed TCRB transcripts. Naive, central memory and regulatory T cell samples averaged about 3.57 million reads. The table came from immunoSEQ multiplex PCR; TCRdb's copy has only in-frame clones and leaves some out. The repertoire has more than 300,000 clones, less than 15% of them found once; the top ten carry under 0.02%. Study-wide points: Type 1 diabetes patients had VDJ junctions that carried fewer insertions and more deletions. PCR might pick shorter templates more often, in the same way for patients and controls.

The sample comprised naive CD4+ T cells from blood. The sequence was collected from a woman under 30 in good health.

The CDR3 sequence is CASSQDRGRPETQYF. The CDR3 bases are TGCGCCAGCAGCCAAGATCGAGGCCGGCCGGAGACCCAGTACTTC. The chain uses TRBV4-3 and TRBJ2-5, with D uncertain. Between the trimmed V and J ends, which lost 0 bases and 5 bases, there was a span of 13 bases. Germline V gene data show CDR1 as LGHNA and CDR2 as YSLEER. This CDR3 has 15 amino acids.